This T cell receptor beta chain was documented in a study of T cell responses to AZD1222 COVID-19 vaccine. Study-wide points: The sample set comprised mostly white British donors with more females, and clonal diversity was possibly underestimated. All repertoire sampling was performed exclusively after the peak T cell response. Spike-specific TCR breadth and depth went up after people got two AZD1222 doses. It was only a handful of AZD1222 recipients who were seropositive at baseline.

To note about this clone: Its cognate antigen is unknown.

The germline CDR1 and CDR2 sequences are MDHEN and SYDVKM. With 2 bases removed from V and 7 bases from J, the gap between germline ends came to 12 bases. The length of the CDR3 is 14 residues. TCRdb's copy holds only in-frame clones and misses some; the assay was immunoSEQ multiplex PCR. The sample carries some 110,000 clones, 85% to 95% recorded once. The gene calls are TRBV28 and TRBJ2-1, with D maybe TRBD2 (5 bases). The clonotype comes from an adult in good health. Sequencing was performed on peripheral blood, taken on day 0 of AZD1222 vaccination. The CDR3 region has the DNA TGTGCCAGCAGTTTACTAGCAGGAATGAATGAGCAGTTCTTC. Translated, it gives CASSLLAGMNEQFF.